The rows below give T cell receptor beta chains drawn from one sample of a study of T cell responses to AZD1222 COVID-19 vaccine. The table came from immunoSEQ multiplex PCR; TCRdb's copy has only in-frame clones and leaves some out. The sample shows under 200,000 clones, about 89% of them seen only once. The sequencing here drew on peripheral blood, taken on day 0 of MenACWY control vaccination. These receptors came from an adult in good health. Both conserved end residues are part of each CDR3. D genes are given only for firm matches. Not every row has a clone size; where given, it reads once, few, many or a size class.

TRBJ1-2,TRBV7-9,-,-,CASSLGVDPYYGYTF,TGTGCCAGCAGCTTAGGAGTGGACCCCTACTATGGCTACACCTTC
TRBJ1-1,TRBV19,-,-,CASSSLRELRYTEAFF,TGTGCCAGTAGTAGTCTGAGGGAACTTCGGTACACTGAAGCTTTCTTT
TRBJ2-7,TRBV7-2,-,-,CASSLPGHNYEQYF,TGTGCCAGCAGCTTACCCGGACATAACTACGAGCAGTACTTC
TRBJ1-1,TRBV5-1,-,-,CASSSAGVGTEAFF,TGCGCCAGCAGCTCAGCGGGGGTGGGCACTGAAGCTTTCTTT
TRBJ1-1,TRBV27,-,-,CASSRGVGGTEAFF,TGTGCCAGCAGTCGGGGGGTTGGAGGGACTGAAGCTTTCTTT
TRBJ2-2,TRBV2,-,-,CAAGWRRGTGELFF,TGTGCCGCCGGGTGGAGGAGGGGCACCGGGGAGCTGTTTTTT
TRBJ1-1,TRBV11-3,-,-,CASSLNTNTEAFF,TGTGCCAGCAGCTTAAACACGAACACTGAAGCTTTCTTT
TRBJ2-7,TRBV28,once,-,CASSFTGREQYF,TGTGCCAGCAGTTTCACGGGACGCGAGCAGTACTTC
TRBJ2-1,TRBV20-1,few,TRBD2,CSATETSGINEQFF,TGCAGTGCTACTGAGACTAGCGGCATCAATGAGCAGTTCTTC
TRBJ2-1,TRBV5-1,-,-,CASSSSGVSYNEQFF,TGCGCCAGCAGCTCTTCGGGGGTGTCCTACAATGAGCAGTTCTTC